The 5 T cell receptor beta chains given below trace back to one sample, sequenced in a study of Ad26.COV2.S vaccination and SARS-CoV-2 variants (dated by TCRdb to the early 2020s). The treatment or condition label on this specimen signifies: roughly 19 received Ad26.COV2.S at low or high dose, single or two shots; roughly five received placebo; per-sample allocation not given. For vaccine and placebo recipients, repertoires were sequenced using samples collected on day 63 after the first injection. Library prep was done by the immunoSEQ multiplex PCR assay. TCRdb took this table from immuneACCESS and kept in-frame rearrangements with V and J called. Such tables lack part of the clones; where checked against another copy, unresolved V genes explain under half of the gap, and the rest is unexplained. The sample has about 470,000 clones on record, about nine tenths of them singletons. The top ten constitute approximately 4.5% of the sample.

Material: peripheral blood, obtained in a trial of Ad26.COV2.S vaccine versus placebo. All receptors come from a person aged 18-60 years who received the Ad26.COV2.S COVID-19 vaccine or a placebo.

This chain links TRBV11-2 with TRBJ2-3; D is perhaps TRBD2 (6 bases). The germline CDR1 and CDR2 sequences are SGHAT and FQNNGV. CDR3 length: 15 amino acids. V was pared by 6 bases and J by 0 bases, with 13 bases between. CDR3 sequence: CASRQGLRSTDTQYF. In nucleotides, the CDR3 is TGTGCCAGCAGGCAGGGACTTCGGAGCACAGATACGCAGTATTTT.

V usage is TRBV15 and J usage is TRBJ1-5; D call uncertain. The CDR3 has 14 amino acids. The V gene's germline CDR1 is LNHNV and CDR2 YYDKDF (reference sequence). The germline V and J ends were trimmed by 5 bases and 7 bases, with 15 bases remaining between them. The chain's CDR3 is CATSGVGSRQPQHF. The CDR3, as DNA: TGTGCCACCAGCGGAGTGGGGTCAAGGCAGCCCCAGCATTTT.

The V and J genes are TRBV27 and TRBJ2-7, with D uncertain. This CDR3 is built from 13 residues. The V end lost 5 bases, the J end lost 0 bases, and 8 bases lay between the germline ends. Per the germline V gene, CDR1 is MNHEY and CDR2 is SMNVEV (reference sequence). CDR3 loop: CASSPQNSYEQYF. CDR3 bases: TGTGCCAGCAGTCCGCAGAACTCCTACGAGCAGTACTTC.

The CDR3 protein is CASSNAPGFREYEQYF. The CDR3 bases are TGTGCCAGCAGCAACGCACCAGGGTTCAGGGAGTACGAGCAGTACTTC. The J gene is TRBJ2-7, the V gene TRBV5-6, with D possibly being TRBD1 or TRBD2 (5 bases each). Looked up from germline, CDR1 is SGHDT and CDR2 is YYEEEE. The CDR3 has 16 residues. Trimming took off 4 bases at V and 4 bases at J, with 21 bases between the two ends. Filled out from reference TRBV5-6 and TRBJ2-7, the complete variable domain reads DAGVTQSPTHLIKTRGQQVTLRCSPKSGHDTVSWYQQALGQGPQFIFQYYEEEERQRGNFPDRFSGHQFPNYSSELNVNALLLGDSALYLCASSNAPGFREYEQYFGPGTRLTVT.

CDR3 amino acids: CASSATVPVGRLPRGKYNEQFF. CDR3 sequence (DNA): TGTGCCAGCAGCGCGACCGTCCCCGTCGGGCGCCTCCCTCGAGGAAAATACAATGAGCAGTTCTTC. The V and J genes are TRBV9 and TRBJ2-1; D is ambiguous. CDR3 length equals 22 residues. Germline V gene sequence: CDR1 SGDLS, CDR2 YYNGEE. Trimming pared 3 bases from V and 4 bases from J, leaving 35 bases between.